This entry is about one T cell receptor beta chain. The antigen is unknown. The source of the sample is a study of OX40 agonist ivuxolimab in advanced cancers. Study at large: The study enrolled dose-escalation patients with hepatocellular carcinoma, melanoma, renal cell or head and neck cancer. It was permissible to have had prior anti-PD-1, anti-PD-L1 or anti-CTLA-4 therapy, and around 40% had some. Three patients had partial responses: one hepatocellular carcinoma, two cutaneous melanoma. Study-wide findings and caveats: Antigens targeted by the expanded peripheral T cells were not determined.

Generated by immunoSEQ multiplex PCR, the TCRdb table keeps only in-frame clones and is missing some. The sample shows 39,000 or so clones, roughly nine tenths of them seen only once. From germline, CDR1 is MNHNY and CDR2 SVGAGI (reference sequence). The CDR3 loop spans 15 amino acids. V trimming: 7 bases; J trimming: 1 base; junction bases outside the gene matches: 9. The sequencing used CD4+ or CD8+ T cells sorted from blood, collected in a trial of the OX40 agonist ivuxolimab. The V and J genes are TRBV6-6 and TRBJ1-1; TRBD1 matches at 7 bases. This sequence was found in an adult with an advanced solid tumor such as melanoma, head and neck, liver or kidney cancer. The CDR3 sequence: CASTNQGQRNTEAFF. The CDR3 region has the DNA TGTGCCAGCACCAACCAGGGACAGAGGAACACTGAAGCTTTCTTT.